The rows below give T cell receptor beta chains drawn from one sample of a study of identical twins. TCRdb reanalysed the 5' RACE reads using MiXCR and keeps one entry per CDR3 protein. The sample carries hundreds of thousands of distinct CDR3 sequences, around 6% recorded once. Sequences were obtained from naive T cells sorted from blood. These receptors were taken from a man between 18 and 35 years old in good health. Each CDR3 is given with its conserved first and last residue.

CDR3aa: CASSRPGTVQETQYF
v_gene: TRBV5-1
j_gene: TRBJ2-5

CDR3aa: CAWTPGGRTDTQYF
v_gene: TRBV30
j_gene: TRBJ2-3

CDR3aa: CSAIRQGPVGYTF
v_gene: TRBV20-1
j_gene: TRBJ1-2

CDR3aa: CSAGLAGPPRETQYF
v_gene: TRBV20-1
j_gene: TRBJ2-5

CDR3aa: CASSPTSGSGFEQFF
v_gene: TRBV4-2
j_gene: TRBJ2-1

CDR3aa: CASSSSLGGADYEQYF
v_gene: TRBV7-9
j_gene: TRBJ2-7

CDR3aa: CSVGGTGFSGNTIYF
v_gene: TRBV29-1
j_gene: TRBJ1-3

CDR3aa: CASSYSIVAGDTQYF
v_gene: TRBV6-5
j_gene: TRBJ2-3

CDR3aa: CASSLAPGIQETQYF
v_gene: TRBV5-1
j_gene: TRBJ2-5

CDR3aa: CSAREDDTNTGELFF
v_gene: TRBV20-1
j_gene: TRBJ2-2

CDR3aa: CASSQEHALSEQYF
v_gene: TRBV4-3
j_gene: TRBJ2-7

CDR3aa: CSAAAAGAGNEQFF
v_gene: TRBV29-1
j_gene: TRBJ2-1

CDR3aa: CSVEGLGELFF
v_gene: TRBV29-1
j_gene: TRBJ2-2

CDR3aa: CSALETGEWNTQYF
v_gene: TRBV20-1
j_gene: TRBJ2-3

CDR3aa: CASSFRGNGYTF
v_gene: TRBV28
j_gene: TRBJ1-2

CDR3aa: CSVMLPSYNEQFF
v_gene: TRBV29-1
j_gene: TRBJ2-1

CDR3aa: CASSPTGGGQPQHF
v_gene: TRBV12-3/TRBV12-4
j_gene: TRBJ1-5

CDR3aa: CSALPGHTDTQYF
v_gene: TRBV20-1
j_gene: TRBJ2-3

CDR3aa: CAWTVGAGILAKNIQYF
v_gene: TRBV30
j_gene: TRBJ2-4

CDR3aa: CASSLAQANEQFF
v_gene: TRBV7-2
j_gene: TRBJ2-1

CDR3aa: CASSLAGGSVETQYF
v_gene: TRBV12-3/TRBV12-4
j_gene: TRBJ2-5

CDR3aa: CASGQETQYF
v_gene: TRBV9
j_gene: TRBJ2-5

CDR3aa: CASSPGTSFNNEQFF
v_gene: TRBV7-3
j_gene: TRBJ2-1

CDR3aa: CASSGIIGELDTEAFF
v_gene: TRBV6-1
j_gene: TRBJ1-1

CDR3aa: CASRHDREQKLFF
v_gene: TRBV12-3/TRBV12-4
j_gene: TRBJ1-4

CDR3aa: CASSRWTGRTDTQYF
v_gene: TRBV5-1
j_gene: TRBJ2-3

CDR3aa: CASSQGRGPIRAEAFF
v_gene: TRBV11-2
j_gene: TRBJ1-1

CDR3aa: CSVESGQTNTGELFF
v_gene: TRBV29-1
j_gene: TRBJ2-2

CDR3aa: CASSQVGGANPYEQYF
v_gene: TRBV13
j_gene: TRBJ2-7

CDR3aa: CAAGLAGPDTQYF
v_gene: TRBV7-8
j_gene: TRBJ2-3

CDR3aa: CASTSDGLDETGELFF
v_gene: TRBV4-1
j_gene: TRBJ2-2

CDR3aa: CASSQTGQVKNIQYF
v_gene: TRBV11-2
j_gene: TRBJ2-4

CDR3aa: CAISELREQFF
v_gene: TRBV10-3
j_gene: TRBJ2-1

CDR3aa: CSVDTQAKNIQYF
v_gene: TRBV29-1
j_gene: TRBJ2-4

CDR3aa: CASSHRTGGYGYTF
v_gene: TRBV3-1
j_gene: TRBJ1-2

CDR3aa: CASSFGTLHTGELFF
v_gene: TRBV7-9
j_gene: TRBJ2-2

CDR3aa: CASSLQGGSGTGELFF
v_gene: TRBV12-3/TRBV12-4
j_gene: TRBJ2-2

CDR3aa: CSAKRGVAGPYEQYF
v_gene: TRBV20-1
j_gene: TRBJ2-7

CDR3aa: CASSIYTGVEQFF
v_gene: TRBV12-3/TRBV12-4
j_gene: TRBJ2-1

CDR3aa: CASSEVGQSYNEQFF
v_gene: TRBV6-1
j_gene: TRBJ2-1

CDR3aa: CSVEILGYYGYTF
v_gene: TRBV29-1
j_gene: TRBJ1-2

CDR3aa: CASSVRGGLADTQYF
v_gene: TRBV12-3/TRBV12-4
j_gene: TRBJ2-3

CDR3aa: CASSLGTTNYEQYF
v_gene: TRBV5-1
j_gene: TRBJ2-7

CDR3aa: CASRSGQREAFF
v_gene: TRBV12-3/TRBV12-4
j_gene: TRBJ1-1

CDR3aa: CSGHPGPLNEQFF
v_gene: TRBV29-1
j_gene: TRBJ2-1